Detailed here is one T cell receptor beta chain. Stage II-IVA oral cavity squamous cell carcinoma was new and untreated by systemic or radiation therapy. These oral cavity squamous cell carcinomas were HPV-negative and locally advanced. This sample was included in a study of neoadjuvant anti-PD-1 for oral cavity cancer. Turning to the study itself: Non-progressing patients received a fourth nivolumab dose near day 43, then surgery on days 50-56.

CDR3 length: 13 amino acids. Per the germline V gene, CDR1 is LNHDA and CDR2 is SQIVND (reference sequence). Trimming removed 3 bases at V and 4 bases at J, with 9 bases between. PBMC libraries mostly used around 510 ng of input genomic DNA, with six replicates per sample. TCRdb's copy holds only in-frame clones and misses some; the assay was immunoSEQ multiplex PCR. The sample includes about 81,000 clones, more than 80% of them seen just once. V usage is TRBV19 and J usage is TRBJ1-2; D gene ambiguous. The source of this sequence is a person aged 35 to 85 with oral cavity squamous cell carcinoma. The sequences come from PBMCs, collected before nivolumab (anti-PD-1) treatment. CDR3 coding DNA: TGTGCCAGTAGTATTGAGGGTACCTATGGCTACACCTTC. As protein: CASSIEGTYGYTF.